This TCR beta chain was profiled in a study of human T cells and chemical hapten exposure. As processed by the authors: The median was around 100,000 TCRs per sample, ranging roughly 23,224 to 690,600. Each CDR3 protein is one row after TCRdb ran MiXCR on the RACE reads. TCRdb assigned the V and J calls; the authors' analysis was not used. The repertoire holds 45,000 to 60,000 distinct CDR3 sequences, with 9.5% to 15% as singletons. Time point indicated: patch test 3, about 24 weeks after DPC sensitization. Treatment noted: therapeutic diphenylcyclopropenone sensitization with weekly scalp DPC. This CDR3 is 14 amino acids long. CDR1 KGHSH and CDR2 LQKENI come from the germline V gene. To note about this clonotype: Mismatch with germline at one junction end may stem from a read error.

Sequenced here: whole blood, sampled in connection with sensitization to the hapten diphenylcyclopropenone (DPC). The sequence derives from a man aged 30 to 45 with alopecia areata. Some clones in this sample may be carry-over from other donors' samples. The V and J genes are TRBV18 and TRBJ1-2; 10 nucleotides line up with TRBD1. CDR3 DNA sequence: TGTGTCAGCTCACTCACGGACAGGGGGAGTGGCTACACCTTC. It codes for CVSSLTDRGSGYTF.